These 3 T cell receptor beta chains came from one sample sequenced in a study of blood T cell repertoires in COVID-19. Produced via immunoSEQ multiplex PCR; TCRdb's table is partial and in-frame only. This table has about 99,000 clones, about 91% appearing once. The specimen sequenced was peripheral blood. These TCRs come from a human donor in a cohort sampled during active COVID-19.

J is TRBJ2-7 and V is TRBV7-2; 8 bases are a match to TRBD1. V gave up 3 bases and J gave up 5 bases; unmatched junction bases: 3. There are 13 residues in the CDR3. In germline, CDR1 is SGHTA, CDR2 FQGNSA. CDR3 sequence reads: CASSFDRGHEQYF. In nucleotides, the CDR3 is TGTGCCAGCAGCTTTGACAGGGGCCACGAGCAGTACTTC.

The chain combines TRBV6-2 or TRBV6-3 with TRBJ1-1; 7 bases align to TRBD1. This CDR3 is 13 amino acids long. Germline CDR1 is MNHEY and CDR2 is SVGEGT. V was pared by 4 bases and J by 7 bases, with 6 bases of the junction left unmatched. The CDR3 reads CASSFLQGVEAFF. The CDR3 nucleotides are TGTGCCAGCAGTTTCCTCCAGGGGGTTGAAGCTTTCTTT.

In DNA form, the CDR3 reads TGCGCCAGCAGCTTGGGTCAGGGGGTAGTCGAGCAGTACTTC. Residues: CASSLGQGVVEQYF. V gene TRBV5-1 combines with J gene TRBJ2-7; 7 bases align to TRBD1. CDR3 size: 14 residues. CDR1 SGHRS and CDR2 YFSETQ come from the germline V gene. V lost 0 bases, J lost 6 bases, and 6 bases stayed unmatched. The entire variable domain, with the rest obtained from reference TRBV5-1 and TRBJ2-7, is as follows: KAGVTQTPRYLIKTRGQQVTLSCSPISGHRSVSWYQQTPGQGLQFLFEYFSETQRNKGNFPGRFSGRQFSNSRSEMNVSTLELGDSALYLCASSLGQGVVEQYFGPGTRLTVT.